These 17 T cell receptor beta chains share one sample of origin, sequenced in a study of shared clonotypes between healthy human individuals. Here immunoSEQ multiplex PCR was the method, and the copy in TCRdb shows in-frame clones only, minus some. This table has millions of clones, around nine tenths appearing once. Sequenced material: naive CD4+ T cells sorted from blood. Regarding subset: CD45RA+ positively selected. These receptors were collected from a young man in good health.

CDR3 sequence reads: CASSRTEGNEQFF. CDR3 coding DNA: TGTGCCAGCAGCCGAACAGAGGGGAATGAGCAGTTCTTC. V usage is TRBV11-2 and J usage is TRBJ2-1; D is tentatively TRBD1 or TRBD2 (5 bases each). The CDR3 consists of 13 residues. V dropped 5 bases and J dropped 7 bases, with 12 bases sitting between them. Germline loops: CDR1 SGHAT, CDR2 FQNNGV.

The CDR3 nucleotides are TGTGCCATCAGTGGATCGGGGCGTAATGAAAAACTGTTTTTT. Protein product: CAISGSGRNEKLFF. The chain combines TRBV10-3 with TRBJ1-4; possibly TRBD1 for D (5 bases). The CDR3 totals 14 residues. Germline assignment: CDR1 ENHRY and CDR2 SYGVKD. V was cut by 4 bases and J by 4 bases, with 10 bases left in between.

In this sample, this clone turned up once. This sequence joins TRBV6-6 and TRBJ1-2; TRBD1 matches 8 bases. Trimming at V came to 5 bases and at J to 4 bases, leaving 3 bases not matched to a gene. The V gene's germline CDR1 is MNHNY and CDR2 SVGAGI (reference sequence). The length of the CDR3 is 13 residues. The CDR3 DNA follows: TGTGCCAGCAGTACAGGGGGAGTCTATGGCTACACCTTC. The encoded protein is CASSTGGVYGYTF.

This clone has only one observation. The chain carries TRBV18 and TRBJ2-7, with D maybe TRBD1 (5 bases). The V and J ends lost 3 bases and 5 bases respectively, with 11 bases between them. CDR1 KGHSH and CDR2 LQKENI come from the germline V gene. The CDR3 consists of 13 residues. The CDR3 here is CASSPPGSNEQYF. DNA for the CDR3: TGTGCCAGCTCACCGCCAGGGTCCAACGAGCAGTACTTC.

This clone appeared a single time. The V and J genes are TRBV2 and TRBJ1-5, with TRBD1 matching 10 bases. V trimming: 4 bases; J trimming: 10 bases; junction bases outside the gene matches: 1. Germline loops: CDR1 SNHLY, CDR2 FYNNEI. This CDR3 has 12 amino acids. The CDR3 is CASSATGGPQHF. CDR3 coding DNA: TGTGCCAGCAGTGCGACAGGGGGCCCCCAGCATTTT. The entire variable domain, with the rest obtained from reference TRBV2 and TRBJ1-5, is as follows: EPEVTQTPSHQVTQMGQEVILRCVPISNHLYFYWYRQILGQKVEFLVSFYNNEISEKSEIFDDQFSVERPDGSNFTLKIRSTKLEDSAMYFCASSATGGPQHFGDGTRLSIL.

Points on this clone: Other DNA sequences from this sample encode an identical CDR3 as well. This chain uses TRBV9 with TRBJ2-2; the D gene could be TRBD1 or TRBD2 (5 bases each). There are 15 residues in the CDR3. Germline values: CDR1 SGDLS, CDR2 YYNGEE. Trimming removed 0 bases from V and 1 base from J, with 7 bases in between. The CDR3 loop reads CASSVGGWNTGELFF. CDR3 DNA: TGTGCCAGCAGCGTAGGGGGGTGGAACACCGGGGAGCTGTTTTTT.

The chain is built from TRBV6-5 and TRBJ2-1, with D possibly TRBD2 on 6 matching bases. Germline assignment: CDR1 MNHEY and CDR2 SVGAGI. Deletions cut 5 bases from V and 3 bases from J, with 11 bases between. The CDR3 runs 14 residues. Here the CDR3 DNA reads TGTGCCAGCAGTGCGGGGCGCTACTACAATGAGCAGTTCTTC. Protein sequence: CASSAGRYYNEQFF.

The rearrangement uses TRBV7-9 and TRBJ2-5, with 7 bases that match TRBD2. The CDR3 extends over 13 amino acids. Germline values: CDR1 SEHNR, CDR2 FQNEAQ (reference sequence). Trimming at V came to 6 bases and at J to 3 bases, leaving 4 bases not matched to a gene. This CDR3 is CASRVAGEETQYF. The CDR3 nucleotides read TGTGCCAGCAGGGTGGCGGGGGAAGAGACCCAGTACTTC. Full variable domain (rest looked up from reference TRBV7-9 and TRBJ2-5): DTGVSQNPRHKITKRGQNVTFRCDPISEHNRLYWYRQTLGQGPEFLTYFQNEAQLEKSRLLSDRFSAERPKGSFSTLEIQRTEQGDSAMYLCASRVAGEETQYFGPGTRLLVL.

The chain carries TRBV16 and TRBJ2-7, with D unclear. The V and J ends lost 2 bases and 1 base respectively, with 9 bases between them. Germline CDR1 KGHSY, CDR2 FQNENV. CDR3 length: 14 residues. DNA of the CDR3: TGTGCCAGCAGCCAAGGTGCGCAGTCCTACGAGCAGTACTTC. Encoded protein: CASSQGAQSYEQYF.

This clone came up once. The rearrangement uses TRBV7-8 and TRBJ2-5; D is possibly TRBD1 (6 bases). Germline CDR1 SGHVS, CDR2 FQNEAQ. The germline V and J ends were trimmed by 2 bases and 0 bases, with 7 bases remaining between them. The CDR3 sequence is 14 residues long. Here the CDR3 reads CASSLRGNQETQYF. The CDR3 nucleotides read TGTGCCAGCAGCTTAAGGGGGAACCAAGAGACCCAGTACTTC.

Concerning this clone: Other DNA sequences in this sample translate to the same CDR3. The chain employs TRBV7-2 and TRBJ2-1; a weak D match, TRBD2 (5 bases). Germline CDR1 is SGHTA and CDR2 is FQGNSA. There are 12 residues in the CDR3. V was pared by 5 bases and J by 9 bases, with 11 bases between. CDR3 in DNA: TGTGCCAGCAGCATCAGCGGTATTGAGCAGTTCTTC. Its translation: CASSISGIEQFF.

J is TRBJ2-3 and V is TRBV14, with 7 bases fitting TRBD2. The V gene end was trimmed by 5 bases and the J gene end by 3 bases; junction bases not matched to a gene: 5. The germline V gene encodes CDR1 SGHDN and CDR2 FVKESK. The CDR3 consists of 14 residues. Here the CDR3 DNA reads TGTGCCAGCAGCAGCGGGGTAGGGACAGATACGCAGTATTTT. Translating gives CASSSGVGTDTQYF.

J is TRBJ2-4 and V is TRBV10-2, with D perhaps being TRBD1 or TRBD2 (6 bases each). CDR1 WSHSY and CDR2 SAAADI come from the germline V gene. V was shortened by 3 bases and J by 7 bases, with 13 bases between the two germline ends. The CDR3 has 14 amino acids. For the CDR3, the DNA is TGCGCCAGCAGTGATAACGGGGGCCGTAACATTCAGTACTTC. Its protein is CASSDNGGRNIQYF.

The CDR3 nucleotides read TGCAGCGTGGGGACAGGGTTGGTAGAGACCCAGTACTTC. Its translation is CSVGTGLVETQYF. The genes are TRBV29-1 and TRBJ2-5; TRBD1 matches at 9 bases. This CDR3 has 13 amino acids. Germline CDR1 and CDR2: SQVTM and ANQGSEA. After removal of 6 bases from V and 4 bases from J, the junction contained 6 bases not matched to a gene.

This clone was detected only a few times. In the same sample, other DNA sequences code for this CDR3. CDR3 DNA sequence: TGCGCCAGCAGCCAAGACAGCGGGAGCTATGGCTACACCTTC. It codes for CASSQDSGSYGYTF. The rearrangement links TRBV4-1 to TRBJ1-2; D not certain. The CDR3 sequence is 14 residues long. The germline CDR1 and CDR2 sequences are MGHRA and YSYEKL. V was shortened by 0 bases and J by 4 bases, with 9 bases between the two germline ends.

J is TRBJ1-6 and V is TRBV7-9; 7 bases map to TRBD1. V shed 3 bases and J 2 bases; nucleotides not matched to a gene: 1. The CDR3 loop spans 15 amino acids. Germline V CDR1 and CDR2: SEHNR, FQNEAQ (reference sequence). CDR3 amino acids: CASSLGQTYNSPLHF. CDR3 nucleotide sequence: TGTGCCAGCAGCTTGGGACAGACCTATAATTCACCCCTCCACTTT.

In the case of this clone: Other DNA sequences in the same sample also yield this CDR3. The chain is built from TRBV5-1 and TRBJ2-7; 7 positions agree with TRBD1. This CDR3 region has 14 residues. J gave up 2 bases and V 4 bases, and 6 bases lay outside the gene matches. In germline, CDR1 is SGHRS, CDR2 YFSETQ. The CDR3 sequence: CASSLETGAYEQYF. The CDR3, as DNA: TGCGCCAGCAGCCTAGAAACAGGGGCCTACGAGCAGTACTTC.